The present T cell receptor (beta chain) was sequenced within a study of OX40 agonist ivuxolimab in advanced cancers. CDR1 and CDR2 from the germline V gene are LGHNA and YSLEER. V lost 1 base to trimming and J lost 5 bases, with 12 bases between them. This CDR3 is built from 15 residues. TCRdb keeps only in-frame clones here, not all; method: immunoSEQ multiplex PCR. Among tens of thousands of clones listed, roughly 94% were seen once. The chain couples TRBV4-3 to TRBJ2-1; the D gene is possibly TRBD1 (7 bases). The TCR was taken from an adult with an advanced solid tumor such as melanoma, head and neck, liver or kidney cancer. Here the sequenced sample was CD4+ or CD8+ T cells sorted from blood, taken in a trial of the OX40 agonist ivuxolimab. The CDR3 spells CASSQGQGLNNEQFF. The DNA for the CDR3 is TGCGCCAGCAGCCAAGGACAGGGACTCAACAATGAGCAGTTCTTC.